A single T cell receptor (beta chain) is shown here with its context. Its specificity is not known. The germline gives CDR1 MNHEY, CDR2 SVGAGI. V gave up 7 bases and J gave up 4 bases, with 17 bases separating them. This CDR3 is built from 14 residues. These data are taken from a study of T cell responses to AZD1222 COVID-19 vaccine. General study results and limits: Reportedly, close to half of spike-specific TCRs are directed against unmutated variant regions.

Method: immunoSEQ multiplex PCR; TCRdb's copy keeps in-frame clones and lacks some. Of fewer than 65,000 clones in the sample, about 80% were seen once. The chain is built from TRBV6-5 and TRBJ2-7, with D possibly being TRBD1 or TRBD2 (5 bases each). This TCR came from an adult in good health. Sequenced here: peripheral blood, sampled on day 0 of AZD1222 vaccination. The CDR3 reads CASTSPGPHYEQYF. In nucleotides, the CDR3 is TGTGCCAGCACCTCACCGGGACCTCATTACGAGCAGTACTTC.